This T cell receptor beta chain emerged from a study of regulatory T cells in long-lasting Graves disease. Arm-PCR of CDR3 regions and iRepertoire HTBI primers were used to build TCR beta libraries. One entry per CDR3 protein, called by TCRdb with MiXCR from the multiplex PCR reads. The table includes hundreds of thousands of distinct CDR3 sequences, roughly 30% detected once. Many counts were recorded for this clonotype. Regarding time point: persistent/refractory GD, antithyroid drugs over 5 years with positive TRAb. The TCR library was made from RNA extracted from PBMCs. CDR1 MNHEY and CDR2 SVGEGT come from the germline V gene. This CDR3 is built from 15 residues. V was pared by 2 bases and J by 4 bases, with 14 bases between.

This receptor was obtained from a female donor with Graves disease. V usage is TRBV6-2 or TRBV6-3 and J usage is TRBJ2-5, with a tentative D call TRBD2 (5 bases). The starting material was peripheral blood mononuclear cells (PBMCs), obtained when the disease was refractory, from a patient treated with antithyroid drugs. In DNA form, the CDR3 reads TGTGCCAGCAGTTACCTGCGGACTGCGGGAGAGACCCAGTACTTC. Protein: CASSYLRTAGETQYF.